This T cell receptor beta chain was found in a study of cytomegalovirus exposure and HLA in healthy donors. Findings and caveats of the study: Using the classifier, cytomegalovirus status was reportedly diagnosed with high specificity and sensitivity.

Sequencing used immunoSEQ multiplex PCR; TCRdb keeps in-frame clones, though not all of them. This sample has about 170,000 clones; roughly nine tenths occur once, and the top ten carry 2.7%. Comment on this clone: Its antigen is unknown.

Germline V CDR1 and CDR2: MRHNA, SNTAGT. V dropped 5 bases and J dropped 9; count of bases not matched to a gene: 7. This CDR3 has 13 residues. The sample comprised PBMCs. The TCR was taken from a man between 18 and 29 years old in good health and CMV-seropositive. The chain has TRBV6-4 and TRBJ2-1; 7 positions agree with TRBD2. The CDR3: CASSPLTGGEQFF. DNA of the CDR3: TGTGCCAGCAGTCCTTTGACGGGGGGTGAGCAGTTCTTC.